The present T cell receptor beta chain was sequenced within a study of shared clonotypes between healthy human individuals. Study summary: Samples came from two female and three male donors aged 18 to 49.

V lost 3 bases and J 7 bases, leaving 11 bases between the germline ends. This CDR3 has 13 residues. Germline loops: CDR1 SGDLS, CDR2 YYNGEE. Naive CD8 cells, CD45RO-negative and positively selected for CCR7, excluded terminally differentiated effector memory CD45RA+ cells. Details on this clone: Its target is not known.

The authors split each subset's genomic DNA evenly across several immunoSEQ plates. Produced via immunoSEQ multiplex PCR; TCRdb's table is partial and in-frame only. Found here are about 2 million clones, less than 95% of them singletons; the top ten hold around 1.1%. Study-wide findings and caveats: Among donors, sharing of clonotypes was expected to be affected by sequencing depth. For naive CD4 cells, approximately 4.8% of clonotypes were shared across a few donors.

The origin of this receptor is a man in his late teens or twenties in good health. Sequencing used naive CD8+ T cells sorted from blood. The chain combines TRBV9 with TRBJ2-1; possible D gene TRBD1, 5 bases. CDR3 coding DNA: TGTGCCAGCAGCGGGATGGGGCCAAATGAGCAGTTCTTC. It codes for CASSGMGPNEQFF. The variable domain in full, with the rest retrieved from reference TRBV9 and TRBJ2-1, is DSGVTQTPKHLITATGQRVTLRCSPRSGDLSVYWYQQSLDQGLQFLIQYYNGEERAKGNILERFSAQQFPDLHSELNLSSLELGDSALYFCASSGMGPNEQFFGPGTRLTVL.